Listed below are T cell receptor beta chains from one sample, sequenced in a study of cytomegalovirus exposure and HLA in healthy donors. The method was immunoSEQ multiplex PCR; TCRdb's version includes in-frame clones alone and lacks a portion of them. Of 150,000 to 200,000 clones listed, more than 65% were seen once; the top ten hold under 1.5%. Sequenced: PBMCs. These receptor sequences come from a man aged 50-59 years in good health and CMV-seropositive. Each CDR3 is given with its conserved first and last residue. D genes are given only for firm matches. Size tells how often a clone was seen (once, few, many) or the class of an expanded clone, and some rows leave it out.

v_gene	len	j_gene	d_gene	abundance	CDR3nt	CDR3aa
TRBV6-4	14	TRBJ2-1	TRBD2	NA	TGTGCCAGCAGTGGCACTAGCGGGATCGGGGAGCAGTTCTTC	CASSGTSGIGEQFF
TRBV28	15	TRBJ1-5	TRBD1	NA	TGTGCCAGCAGTCCCGCGGACAGGGCAAATCAGCCCCAGCATTTT	CASSPADRANQPQHF
TRBV9	16	TRBJ2-2	NA	NA	TGTGCCAGCAGCGTAGCGAGTAGCCACCTGGGCGGGGAGCTGTTTTTT	CASSVASSHLGGELFF
TRBV10-1	15	TRBJ2-7	TRBD2	NA	TGCGCCAGCACCCCCTCTAGCGGGGTCTCCTACGAGCAGTACTTC	CASTPSSGVSYEQYF
TRBV7-3	14	TRBJ1-1	NA	NA	TGTGCCAGCAGCTTAGGGCAGGGGAACACTGAAGCTTTCTTT	CASSLGQGNTEAFF
TRBV7-2	16	TRBJ1-5	TRBD1	NA	TGTGCCAGCAGCTTAAACGGGGGGGGACAGAATCAGCCCCAGCATTTT	CASSLNGGGQNQPQHF
TRBV28	17	TRBJ1-5	NA	NA	TGTGCCAGCAGCACCCGACAGGAGCAGTATAGCAATCAGCCCCAGCATTTT	CASSTRQEQYSNQPQHF
TRBV5-6	15	TRBJ2-1	TRBD2	NA	TGTGCCAGCAGCTTGGGGACTAGCGGCTACAATGAGCAGTTCTTC	CASSLGTSGYNEQFF
TRBV15	16	TRBJ1-5	NA	NA	TGTGCCACCAGCAGAGACCTGGGCGAAGGGGTCAATCCCCAGCATTTT	CATSRDLGEGVNPQHF
TRBV29-1	14	TRBJ2-1	TRBD1	NA	TGCAGCGTTCAGGACAGGACCACCTACAATGAGCAGTTCTTC	CSVQDRTTYNEQFF
TRBV7-9	14	TRBJ2-7	TRBD1	NA	TGTGCCAGCGTCCGGACAGGGGGAACCTACGAGCAGTACTTC	CASVRTGGTYEQYF
TRBV7-9	16	TRBJ1-4	NA	NA	TGTGCCAGCAGCTTGGGGGCAAGAGCAACTAATGAAAAACTGTTTTTT	CASSLGARATNEKLFF
TRBV7-6	18	TRBJ2-1	TRBD2	NA	TGTGCCAGCAGCTTGGGGGCTCTAGCGGGCCGCTCCTACAATGAGCAGTTCTTC	CASSLGALAGRSYNEQFF
TRBV29-1	14	TRBJ1-1	NA	NA	TGCAGCGTTGGTTATGGGGCTTTGAACACTGAAGCTTTCTTT	CSVGYGALNTEAFF
TRBV9	13	TRBJ2-5	NA	NA	TGTGCCAGCAGCGTACTAGGAGGAGAGACCCAGTACTTC	CASSVLGGETQYF
TRBV6-1	14	TRBJ1-1	TRBD1	NA	TGTGCCAGCAGGGTAGGGGGCCCGAACACTGAAGCTTTCTTT	CASRVGGPNTEAFF
TRBV27	13	TRBJ2-3	NA	NA	TGTGCCAGCGCCCGCGGGGCCACAGATACGCAGTATTTT	CASARGATDTQYF
TRBV9	16	TRBJ1-1	NA	NA	TGTGCCAGCACACTTTGGGCCGGCAACATGAACACTGAAGCTTTCTTT	CASTLWAGNMNTEAFF
TRBV5-1	15	TRBJ2-5	TRBD1	NA	TGCGCCAGCAGCTTCGGGACAGGGGCGCAAGAGACCCAGTACTTC	CASSFGTGAQETQYF
TRBV7-8	17	TRBJ2-3	NA	once	TGTGCCAGCAGCTTAGGCATCGGGGGAGCAACCTCAGATACGCAGTATTTT	CASSLGIGGATSDTQYF
TRBV6-1	15	TRBJ1-5	TRBD1	NA	TGTGCCAGCACCAAGGACAGGGGTAGCAATCAGCCCCAGCATTTT	CASTKDRGSNQPQHF
TRBV30	14	TRBJ1-2	TRBD1	NA	TGTGCCTGGAGTGTATCTCGGACAGGGGGACGGGGCACCTTC	CAWSVSRTGGRGTF
TRBV7-9	12	TRBJ1-5	NA	NA	TGTGCCAGCAGCTTAGGGGCCCAGCCCCAGCATTTT	CASSLGAQPQHF
TRBV27	13	TRBJ1-2	NA	NA	TGTGCCAGCAAGTTGTGGGAGGGCGATGGCTACACCTTC	CASKLWEGDGYTF
TRBV6-5	14	TRBJ1-5	NA	few	TGTGCCAGCAGTTACGGAAGGGAGGGGCAGCCCCAGCATTTT	CASSYGREGQPQHF
TRBV10-3	14	TRBJ1-5	NA	NA	TGTGCCATCAGTGAGACGGGACAAACGGAGCCCCAGCATTTT	CAISETGQTEPQHF
TRBV28	14	TRBJ2-3	NA	NA	TGTGCCAGCAGTCCACGCCCTATCGGAGATACGCAGTATTTT	CASSPRPIGDTQYF
TRBV4-1	17	TRBJ1-2	TRBD1	NA	TGCGCCAGCAGCCACCCGGGACAGGTGATGGCTAACTATGGCTACACCTTC	CASSHPGQVMANYGYTF
TRBV4-2	16	TRBJ2-7	NA	NA	TGTGCCAGCAGCCAAGAGGGGACTGGGAGCTCCTACGAGCAGTACTTC	CASSQEGTGSSYEQYF
TRBV19	14	TRBJ2-2	NA	NA	TGTGCCAGTCGGGGGATCGGCCTCACCGGGGAGCTGTTTTTT	CASRGIGLTGELFF
TRBV4-3	15	TRBJ1-3	TRBD1	NA	TGCGCCAGCAGCCGATTGGGACAGGATCGAAACACCATATATTTT	CASSRLGQDRNTIYF
TRBV5-8	13	TRBJ1-2	NA	NA	TGTGCCAGCAGCTTCGACAGGAACTATGGCTACACCTTC	CASSFDRNYGYTF
TRBV5-4	15	TRBJ2-3	NA	few	TGTGCCAGCAGCCCGGCGGGGAGTACGATTGGTCCGCAGTATTTT	CASSPAGSTIGPQYF
TRBV7-8	14	TRBJ2-7	NA	NA	TGTGCCAGCAGCGTCCGGGGGCAGGGGGGCGAGCAGTACTTC	CASSVRGQGGEQYF
TRBV2	15	TRBJ2-7	NA	NA	TGTGCCAGCAGTGAAGGGACTGCGGTTGGGAACGAGCAGTACTTC	CASSEGTAVGNEQYF